This T cell receptor (beta chain) emerged from a study of neurological immune-mediated disorders. Study outcomes and limitations: The absence of shared CDR3 amino acid sequences among expanded clones across subjects suggests private repertoires in all groups. Multiple sclerosis was found to have the least TCR clonal expansion, below healthy controls, and HTLV-1-associated myelopathy the most.

V shed 4 bases and J 5 bases; nucleotides not matched to a gene: 7. CDR3 length: 16 residues. This clonotype was seen repeatedly, ten times or more. Its antigen is not known. In TCRdb, the 5' RACE reads were re-called with MiXCR into one record per CDR3 protein. Found here are about 59,000 distinct CDR3 sequences, around 24% of them singletons; the top ten hold about 5%. The time point: technical triplicate 2. This chain links TRBV12-3 or TRBV12-4 with TRBJ2-5; 13 bases agree with TRBD2. Sequenced input: PBMCs. The clonotype originates from a man aged 55-75 years with HTLV-1-associated myelopathy (HAM/TSP). The CDR3 here is CASSSLAGGYGETQYF. The CDR3 coding sequence is TGTGCCAGCAGTTCACTAGCGGGAGGGTATGGCGAGACCCAGTACTTC.